A single sample gave rise to the 29 T cell receptor beta chains below, sequenced in a study of human T cells and chemical hapten exposure. TCRdb passed the RACE reads through MiXCR, listing each CDR3 protein once. This sample has around 80,000 distinct CDR3 sequences; over 6.5% occur once, and the top ten carry 1.5%. Described time point: healthy volunteer bleed at 6 weeks. The template was total RNA from unfractionated whole blood. The sequenced sample was whole blood. All receptors derive from a male donor in good health. Some clones in this sample may be carry-over from other donors' samples.

This clonotype was seen at least ten times. The genes are TRBV7-6 and TRBJ2-7; D ambiguous. In germline, CDR1 is SGHVS, CDR2 FNYEAQ. The length of the CDR3 is 13 residues. Trimming left V 2 bases short and J 5 bases short, with 10 bases between. CDR3 amino acids: CASSLSLLDEQYF. The CDR3 DNA is TGTGCCAGCAGCTTATCCCTCCTGGACGAGCAGTACTTC.

This chain joins TRBV15 and TRBJ1-5; D not resolved. Per the germline V gene, CDR1 is LNHNV and CDR2 is YYDKDF (reference sequence). The V end lost 0 bases, the J end lost 0 bases, and 15 bases lay between the germline ends. The CDR3 covers 18 residues. The CDR3 reads CATSRDMGRSDSNQPQHF. CDR3 coding DNA: TGTGCCACCAGCAGAGATATGGGCAGGTCAGATAGCAATCAGCCCCAGCATTTT.

This clonotype was seen many times. V is TRBV2 and J is TRBJ1-5, with 9 bases matching TRBD1. The junction had 1 base not matched to a gene; V was cut back by 3 bases and J by 7 bases. The germline gives CDR1 SNHLY, CDR2 FYNNEI. The CDR3 totals 13 residues. CDR3 in amino acids: CASSETGGQPQHF. The CDR3 DNA is TGTGCCAGCAGTGAGACAGGGGGGCAGCCCCAGCATTTT.

The chain recombines TRBV24-1 with TRBJ2-3; 11 nucleotides align to TRBD1. Unmatched junction bases numbered 6, after V lost 3 bases and J lost 5 bases. The germline V gene has CDR1 KGHDR and CDR2 SFDVKD. The CDR3 covers 16 residues. For the CDR3, the DNA is TGTGCCACCAGTGATGGGGGACAGGGGGTAGGAGATACGCAGTATTTT. It codes for CATSDGGQGVGDTQYF.

This clonotype was picked up a small number of times. CDR3 residues: CASGSRGLADSSYNEQFF. For the CDR3, the DNA is TGTGCTAGTGGTTCCCGGGGACTAGCGGACTCATCCTACAATGAGCAGTTCTTC. The chain has TRBV12-5 and TRBJ2-1; 11 bases map to TRBD2. CDR1 is LGHNT and CDR2 is FRNRAP in the germline V gene. The length of the CDR3 is 18 residues. V was clipped by 4 bases and J by 1 base; unmatched bases: 9.

The chain is built from TRBV29-1 and TRBJ2-1; no reliable D call. Trimming stripped 6 bases from V and 4 bases from J, with 19 bases between. The CDR3 has 15 amino acids. From germline, CDR1 is SQVTM and CDR2 ANQGSEA. The DNA for the CDR3 is TGCAGCGTCCGATTACGGTCCCATCTTTACAATGAGCAGTTCTTC. Its protein product is CSVRLRSHLYNEQFF.

At least ten counts were recorded for this clonotype. The chain joins TRBV7-2 to TRBJ1-4; D is undetermined. Germline CDR1 is SGHTA and CDR2 is FQGNSA. CDR3 size: 15 residues. The V end lost 1 base, the J end lost 0 bases, and 6 bases lay between the germline ends. The DNA of the CDR3 is TGTGCCAGCAGCTTAGTTGGGGCAACTAATGAAAAACTGTTTTTT. Amino acids: CASSLVGATNEKLFF.

The chain links TRBV19 to TRBJ2-5; 8 bases agree with TRBD1. The CDR3 runs 14 residues. With 4 bases clipped from V and 5 bases from J, the junction kept 6 bases outside the gene matches. The germline CDR1 and CDR2 sequences are LNHDA and SQIVND (reference sequence). CDR3 nucleotide sequence: TGTGCCAGTAGTACCAAACAGGGGGAGGAGACCCAGTACTTC. It yields the protein CASSTKQGEETQYF.

This clonotype was counted many times. This rearrangement joins TRBV10-3 to TRBJ2-3, with D perhaps matching TRBD1 (6 bases). The CDR3 extends over 15 amino acids. CDR1 and CDR2 from the germline V gene are ENHRY and SYGVKD. V was shortened by 6 bases and J by 0 bases, with 13 bases between the two germline ends. The CDR3 DNA sequence: TGTGCCATCAGCCAAGGGGGTACTAGCACAGATACGCAGTATTTT. This gives the protein CAISQGGTSTDTQYF.

This sequence joins TRBV12-3 or TRBV12-4 and TRBJ2-2; D perhaps matches TRBD2 (6 bases). CDR3 length: 16 residues. The V and J ends lost 2 bases and 5 bases respectively, with 15 bases between them. The CDR3 reads CASSLLGGATTGELFF. For the CDR3, the DNA is TGTGCCAGCAGTTTACTGGGCGGGGCCACGACCGGGGAGCTGTTTTTT.

This clonotype has just a few counts. The chain has TRBV29-1 and TRBJ2-3; D is perhaps TRBD1 or TRBD2 (5 bases each). With 8 bases removed from V and 0 bases from J, the gap between germline ends came to 15 bases. Germline assignment: CDR1 SQVTM and CDR2 ANQGSEA. The CDR3 runs to 14 residues. DNA for the CDR3: TGCAGCTCCCCCGTACGGGACAGCACAGATACGCAGTATTTT. Its protein is CSSPVRDSTDTQYF.

The chain links TRBV6-1 to TRBJ1-2, with TRBD1 matching over 7 bases. CDR1 is MNHNS and CDR2 is SASEGT in the germline V gene. Trimming cost V 0 bases and J 4 bases; bases outside gene matches: 8. The CDR3 has 16 residues. The CDR3 region is CASSEAQGGAGYGYTF. CDR3 bases: TGTGCCAGCAGTGAAGCGCAGGGGGGCGCCGGCTATGGCTACACCTTC.

This clonotype was seen more than once but under ten times. The gene calls are TRBV4-2 and TRBJ1-5; D is undetermined. The CDR3 contains 15 residues. CDR1 is LGHNA and CDR2 is YNFKEQ in the germline V gene. V was cut by 0 bases and J by 1 base, with 7 bases left in between. Written as DNA, the CDR3 is TGTGCCAGCAGCCAAGAAGGAGGGAGCAATCAGCCCCAGCATTTT. Protein: CASSQEGGSNQPQHF.

In its sample, this clonotype was seen a few times. The gene calls are TRBV3-1 and TRBJ2-7; 12 bases align to TRBD1. Germline lookup yields CDR1 LGHDT and CDR2 YNNKEL (reference sequence). V lost 2 bases to trimming and J lost 7 bases; unmatched junction nucleotides: 9. The length of the CDR3 is 16 residues. The CDR3 coding sequence is TGTGCCAGCAGCCAAAACCCGGGACAGGGGGCGAGAGAGCAGTACTTC. This sequence encodes CASSQNPGQGAREQYF.

V usage is TRBV29-1 and J usage is TRBJ2-7; 8 bases map to TRBD2. After removal of 2 bases from V and 3 bases from J, the junction contained 3 bases not matched to a gene. Germline CDR1 reads SQVTM; CDR2 reads ANQGSEA. The CDR3 totals 13 residues. CDR3 amino acids: CSVELAGDYEQYF. The CDR3 coding sequence is TGCAGCGTTGAACTAGCGGGTGACTACGAGCAGTACTTC.

This clonotype appeared many times. The chain links TRBV5-5 to TRBJ2-1, with D perhaps TRBD1 or TRBD2 (6 bases each). Deletions cut 0 bases from V and 7 bases from J, with 20 bases between. The CDR3 is made up of 17 amino acids. CDR1 is SGHKS, CDR2 YYEKEE, per germline (reference sequence). The CDR3 nucleotides are TGTGCCAGCAGCTTGGAAAGCACGGGGGCAGGGAGGAATGAGCAGTTCTTC. Encoded protein: CASSLESTGAGRNEQFF. Filled out from reference TRBV5-5 and TRBJ2-1, the complete variable domain reads DAGVTQSPTHLIKTRGQQVTLRCSPISGHKSVSWYQQVLGQGPQFIFQYYEKEERGRGNFPDRFSARQFPNYSSELNVNALLLGDSALYLCASSLESTGAGRNEQFFGPGTRLTVL.

This clonotype was counted at least ten times. The rearrangement links TRBV6-2 or TRBV6-3 to TRBJ1-2; 9 bases match TRBD1. Germline CDR1 reads MNHEY; CDR2 reads SVGEGT. CDR3 length: 14 residues. After removal of 9 bases from V and 4 bases from J, the junction contained 9 bases not matched to a gene. The CDR3 nucleotides read TGTGCCAGTCAGAACCGGGACAGGGTCTATGGCTACACCTTC. It codes for CASQNRDRVYGYTF.

The chain has TRBV7-9 and TRBJ2-6; no definite D call. The germline V and J ends were trimmed by 5 bases and 2 bases, with 10 bases remaining between them. CDR1 and CDR2 (germline): SEHNR, FQNEAQ (reference sequence). The CDR3 has 15 amino acids. In nucleotides, the CDR3 is TGTGCCAGCAGCCAGAACACTGCTGGGGCCAACGTCCTGACTTTC. Protein: CASSQNTAGANVLTF.

There are a few counts of this clonotype. This chain uses TRBV2 with TRBJ1-5, with unresolved D. Germline V gene lookup returns CDR1 SNHLY and CDR2 FYNNEI. This CDR3 region has 15 residues. V was clipped by 0 bases and J by 2 bases, with 8 bases between them. The CDR3 nucleotides are TGTGCCAGCAGTGAAGCGAGCGCAGGCAATCAGCCCCAGCATTTT. Encoded protein: CASSEASAGNQPQHF.

Ten or more counts support this clonotype. This chain links TRBV20-1 with TRBJ2-3; D is undetermined. CDR1 and CDR2 from the germline V gene are DFQATT and SNEGSKA (reference sequence). Trimming pared 1 base from V and 2 bases from J, leaving 7 bases between. The CDR3 is 13 amino acids. CDR3 in amino acids: CSARVRATDTQYF. The DNA of the CDR3 is TGCAGTGCTAGAGTACGTGCCACAGATACGCAGTATTTT.

This clonotype has just a few counts. The genes are TRBV5-1 and TRBJ2-1; TRBD2 matches at 8 bases. V lost 4 bases and J lost 7; bases outside the gene matches: 7. Germline-derived CDR1 and CDR2 are SGHRS and YFSETQ. CDR3 length equals 14 residues. The CDR3 loop reads CASSPTSAPNEQFF. The DNA of the CDR3 is TGCGCCAGCAGCCCGACTAGCGCCCCAAATGAGCAGTTCTTC. Full variable domain (remainder filled in from reference TRBV5-1 and TRBJ2-1): KAGVTQTPRYLIKTRGQQVTLSCSPISGHRSVSWYQQTPGQGLQFLFEYFSETQRNKGNFPGRFSGRQFSNSRSEMNVSTLELGDSALYLCASSPTSAPNEQFFGPGTRLTVL.

This clonotype was observed a few times. The chain has TRBV3-1 and TRBJ2-7, with D tentatively TRBD1 (6 bases). Germline V CDR1 and CDR2: LGHDT, YNNKEL (reference sequence). The CDR3 totals 15 residues. Trimming removed 4 bases from V and 0 bases from J, with 13 bases in between. The chain's CDR3 is CASSRPGHFSYEQYF. The DNA of the CDR3 is TGTGCCAGCAGCCGCCCGGGACACTTCTCCTACGAGCAGTACTTC.

This clonotype appeared a few times. This rearrangement joins TRBV7-9 to TRBJ2-7; 8 nucleotides agree with TRBD1. This CDR3 spans 16 amino acids. From germline, CDR1 is SEHNR and CDR2 FQNEAQ (reference sequence). Unmatched junction bases numbered 12, after V lost 2 bases and J lost 6 bases. CDR3 sequence: CASSLFPTGAGGEQYF. CDR3 DNA sequence: TGTGCCAGCAGCTTATTCCCGACAGGGGCTGGGGGCGAGCAGTACTTC.

There are many counts of this clonotype. The genes are TRBV12-3 or TRBV12-4 and TRBJ2-7; the D gene could be TRBD1 or TRBD2 (5 bases each). V lost 5 bases, J lost 5 bases, and 13 bases lay in between. The CDR3 has 13 residues. The CDR3 sequence: CASSRNEGNEQYF. The CDR3 bases are TGTGCCAGCAGTCGGAACGAGGGGAACGAGCAGTACTTC.

This clonotype was counted only a few times. This sequence joins TRBV4-3 and TRBJ1-2; D is ambiguous. The CDR3 length is 16 residues. Trimming took 1 base from V and 6 from J, leaving 18 bases between them. Germline CDR1 LGHNA, CDR2 YSLEER. In DNA, the CDR3 is TGCGCCAGCAGCCAAGCTATGGGAGGGAAGAACGATGGCTACACCTTC. Its protein product is CASSQAMGGKNDGYTF.

The chain carries TRBV6-5 and TRBJ1-1; 7 bases are a match to TRBD1. V trimming: 2 bases; J trimming: 1 base; junction bases outside the gene matches: 4. Germline assignment: CDR1 MNHEY and CDR2 SVGAGI. This CDR3 spans 15 amino acids. For the CDR3, the DNA is TGTGCCAGCAGTTACGGGGGACAGCAGAACACTGAAGCTTTCTTT. As protein: CASSYGGQQNTEAFF.

The rearrangement uses TRBV12-3 or TRBV12-4 and TRBJ1-6, with D uncertain. CDR3 length: 14 amino acids. V shed 2 bases and J shed 9 bases, with 11 bases lying between them. CDR3 sequence: CASSLTPYGSPLHF. The CDR3 region has the DNA TGTGCCAGCAGTTTAACACCTTACGGTTCACCCCTCCACTTT.

The gene calls are TRBV29-1 and TRBJ2-1, with TRBD2 matching over 8 bases. The V and J ends lost 1 base and 5 bases, in that order; junction bases with no gene match: 4. CDR1 is SQVTM and CDR2 is ANQGSEA in the germline V gene. The CDR3 has 14 residues. CDR3 loop: CSVEGREVNNEQFF. In nucleotides, the CDR3 is TGCAGCGTTGAAGGGCGGGAGGTCAACAATGAGCAGTTCTTC.

The rearrangement joins TRBV10-3 to TRBJ2-2; TRBD2 agrees at 10 bases. CDR3 size: 15 residues. The J segment lost 4 bases and the V segment lost 6 bases, leaving 5 bases of the junction unmatched. Germline values: CDR1 ENHRY, CDR2 SYGVKD. For the CDR3, the DNA is TGTGCCATCAGGGCTAGCGGGAGTAGCACCGGGGAGCTGTTTTTT. Translated, it gives CAIRASGSSTGELFF.